A single sample gave rise to the 22 T cell receptor beta chains below, sequenced in a study of CD8+CD57+ T cells in acquired aplastic anemia. Both TCR beta VDJ combination and CDR3 sequence profiling were carried out. Genomic DNA was the template for this profiling. TCRdb reprocessed the reads with MiXCR, giving one entry per CDR3 protein. The sample holds 150,000 to 200,000 distinct CDR3 sequences, less than 50% seen once. All sequencing subjects had displayed CD8+CD57+ cell expansion on flow cytometry. The sequenced sample consisted of sorted CD4+, CD8+, or CD8+CD57+ T cells (not recorded which) from PBMCs. These receptors were taken from a human donor with aplastic anemia.

As for this clonotype: A junction boundary mismatches the germline segment, possibly from a read error. The J gene is TRBJ2-7, the V gene TRBV6-1; D is unresolved. Looked up from germline, CDR1 is MNHNS and CDR2 is SASEGT. The length of the CDR3 is 13 residues. The chain's CDR3 is CVSSPRLLYEQYF. The CDR3 DNA is TGTGTCAGCAGCCCCAGGCTTCTCTACGAGCAGTACTTC.

The J gene is TRBJ2-1, the V gene TRBV7-7; D is possibly TRBD2 (7 bases). This CDR3 is 15 amino acids long. Trimming removed 2 bases from V and 8 bases from J, with 16 bases in between. Germline V gives CDR1 SSHAT, CDR2 FNYEAQ (reference sequence). CDR3: CASSLWTGEGDEQFF. The CDR3 DNA reads TGTGCCAGCAGCTTATGGACGGGGGAGGGGGATGAGCAGTTCTTC.

This clonotype was counted between two and nine times. The conserved closing phenylalanine or tryptophan is absent in this CDR3, likely reflecting a read error. The DNA is omitted, as the CDR3 cannot be located on it reliably, and the CDR3 follows TCRdb's listing. The V call is TRBV24-1, the J call TRBJ2-7. Both ends counted, the CDR3 spans 8 residues. In germline, CDR1 is KGHDR, CDR2 SFDVKD. CDR3 residues: CATSDLRR.

This clonotype has only one observation. V and J are TRBV6-1 and TRBJ1-3, with 7 bases matching TRBD1. The V gene end was trimmed by 6 bases and the J gene end by 3 bases; junction bases not matched to a gene: 14. From germline, CDR1 is MNHNS and CDR2 SASEGT. The CDR3 runs 17 residues. In DNA, the CDR3 is TGTGCCAGCAGCATAAATCAGGGGGTAGGAGTTGGAAACACCATATATTTT. Protein: CASSINQGVGVGNTIYF.

This clonotype was picked up many times. This chain links TRBV11-2 with TRBJ2-7; 9 nucleotides line up with TRBD1. CDR1 is SGHAT and CDR2 is FQNNGV in the germline V gene. The CDR3 spans 15 residues. Losses at the gene ends were 3 bases for V and 4 bases for J; bases not matched to a gene: 7. The DNA for the CDR3 is TGTGCCAGCAGCTTGGGGGGGGGACAGGGTTACGAGCAGTACTTC. It encodes CASSLGGGQGYEQYF. The variable domain in full, completed from reference TRBV11-2 and TRBJ2-7, reads EAGVAQSPRYKIIEKRQSVAFWCNPISGHATLYWYQQILGQGPKLLIQFQNNGVVDDSQLPKDRFSAERLKGVDSTLKIQPAKLEDSAVYLCASSLGGGQGYEQYFGPGTRLTVT.

The genes are TRBV25-1 and TRBJ1-1; D call uncertain. The V gene's germline CDR1 is MGHDK and CDR2 SYGVNS. V lost 0 bases and J lost 9, with 11 bases in between. The CDR3 loop spans 13 amino acids. The DNA of the CDR3 is TGTGCCAGCAGTGAATATGGGTTCGGGAAAGCTTTCTTT. The encoded protein is CASSEYGFGKAFF.

Of note for this clonotype: This may come from a read error, since a much larger clone is one base off. This chain connects TRBV2 to TRBJ2-7; 8 bases fit TRBD1. The CDR3 is 15 amino acids. The germline V gene encodes CDR1 SNHLY and CDR2 FYNNEI. In nucleotides, the CDR3 is TGCGCCAGCAGCCAAACAACGGACAGGGCCCACGAGCAGTACTTC. Residues: CASSQTTDRAHEQYF.

This clonotype was seen only a few times. The CDR3 loop reads CATSDLKSGDETQYF. CDR3 DNA: TGTGCCACCAGTGATTTGAAATCAGGGGACGAGACCCAGTACTTC. The V gene is TRBV24-1, the J gene TRBJ2-5; tentatively, D is TRBD1 (6 bases). The V and J ends lost 0 bases and 5 bases respectively, with 12 bases between them. This CDR3 contains 15 residues. CDR1 and CDR2 from the germline V gene are KGHDR and SFDVKD.

This clonotype was picked up many times. The chain has TRBV29-1 and TRBJ1-1; tentative D call: TRBD1 (5 bases). The V and J ends lost 5 bases and 2 bases respectively, with 12 bases between them. Germline assignment: CDR1 SQVTM and CDR2 ANQGSEA. The CDR3 has 13 residues. Here the CDR3 DNA reads TGCAGCGTTATTGGACATTTTAACACTGAAGCTTTCTTT. As protein: CSVIGHFNTEAFF.

This clonotype came up many times. The rearrangement links TRBV6-5 to TRBJ1-2; no firm D call. This CDR3 spans 13 amino acids. The V gene's germline CDR1 is MNHEY and CDR2 SVGAGI. Trimming pared 2 bases from V and 3 bases from J, leaving 7 bases between. CDR3 in amino acids: CASSYGSYYGYTF. CDR3 bases: TGTGCCAGCAGTTACGGCAGCTACTATGGCTACACCTTC.

This chain links TRBV5-5 with TRBJ2-3, with 10 bases that match TRBD1. The CDR3 extends over 15 amino acids. The V gene end was trimmed by 4 bases and the J gene end by 3 bases; junction bases not matched to a gene: 5. The germline V gene has CDR1 SGHKS and CDR2 YYEKEE (reference sequence). Here the CDR3 reads CASSIGQGETDTQYF. The CDR3 DNA reads as TGTGCCAGCAGCATCGGACAGGGGGAAACAGATACGCAGTATTTT.

This clonotype was observed at least ten times. The rearrangement joins TRBV20-1 to TRBJ1-1; 8 bases align to TRBD1. Trimming at V came to 0 bases and at J to 0 bases, leaving 3 bases not matched to a gene. This CDR3 is built from 15 residues. Germline CDR1 reads DFQATT; CDR2 reads SNEGSKA (reference sequence). The CDR3 DNA reads as TGCAGTGCTAGAGAGACAGGGGTCCTGAACACTGAAGCTTTCTTT. Residues: CSARETGVLNTEAFF.

The chain has TRBV5-6 and TRBJ2-7; the D call may be TRBD1 or TRBD2 (6 bases each). CDR3 length: 14 amino acids. Between the trimmed V and J ends, which lost 1 base and 6 bases, there was a span of 14 bases. The germline V gene encodes CDR1 SGHDT and CDR2 YYEEEE. CDR3 loop: CASSLRGRELEQYF. The CDR3 DNA is TGTGCCAGCAGCTTGCGGGGGCGGGAACTCGAGCAGTACTTC.

About this clonotype itself: An end of the junction does not agree with germline; a read error may underlie this. The V call is TRBV5-5, the J call TRBJ1-1; 7 bases line up with TRBD1. Germline V CDR1 and CDR2: SGHKS, YYEKEE (reference sequence). The CDR3 has 14 amino acids. CDR3 in DNA: TGTGCCAGCAGCTTGGGACAGGGAAACACTGAAGCTCTCTTT. It yields the protein CASSLGQGNTEALF.

This clonotype was seen only a few times. V is TRBV20-1 and J is TRBJ2-1; the D is unclear. V dropped 3 bases and J dropped 10 bases, with 16 bases sitting between them. Germline CDR1 and CDR2: DFQATT and SNEGSKA (reference sequence). The CDR3 consists of 13 residues. The CDR3, as DNA: TGCAGTGCTAGCCGAGACGAGGTTTCGGAGCAGTTCTTC. Translating it yields CSASRDEVSEQFF.

This sequence joins TRBV9 and TRBJ2-3, with D unclear. The germline V and J ends were trimmed by 5 bases and 1 base, with 14 bases remaining between them. The CDR3 spans 15 residues. Germline values: CDR1 SGDLS, CDR2 YYNGEE. CDR3 coding DNA: TGTGCCAGCAGTTCTGCGTGGGGTGGCACAGATACGCAGTATTTT. Protein sequence: CASSSAWGGTDTQYF.

The J gene is TRBJ1-5, the V gene TRBV7-2; D is undetermined. This CDR3 has 13 amino acids. Germline lookup yields CDR1 SGHTA and CDR2 FQGNSA. V was shortened by 3 bases and J by 8 bases, with 11 bases between the two germline ends. As DNA, the CDR3 is TGTGCCAGCAGCTTTTCGGGGTTGGAGCCCCAGCATTTT. The encoded protein is CASSFSGLEPQHF.

This clonotype was seen once. The J gene is TRBJ2-7, the V gene TRBV7-3; D is undetermined. V lost 0 bases to trimming and J lost 4 bases, with 7 bases between them. The germline gives CDR1 SGHTA, CDR2 FQGTGA. The CDR3 totals 13 residues. The CDR3 nucleotides are TGTGCCAGCAGCTTAACCCGCGATTACGAGCAGTACTTC. Translation gives CASSLTRDYEQYF.

In this sample, this clonotype turned up a few times. The rearrangement joins TRBV2 to TRBJ1-2; no clear D. CDR1 and CDR2 (germline): SNHLY, FYNNEI. The CDR3 runs 11 residues. V was shortened by 8 bases and J by 1 base, with 5 bases between the two germline ends. The CDR3 loop is CASWDNYGYTF. The CDR3 coding sequence is TGTGCCAGCTGGGATAACTATGGCTACACCTTC.

This chain uses TRBV24-1 with TRBJ2-1; a possible D gene is TRBD1 (6 bases). The CDR3 has 15 residues. Per the germline V gene, CDR1 is KGHDR and CDR2 is SFDVKD. The germline V and J ends were trimmed by 9 bases and 0 bases, with 14 bases remaining between them. The CDR3 region has the DNA TGTGCCACCTCGCGAACAGGGTCCTCCTACAATGAGCAGTTCTTC. The encoded protein is CATSRTGSSYNEQFF.

This clonotype has ten or more counts. This chain uses TRBV30 with TRBJ1-6; D gene ambiguous. Per germline, CDR1 GTSNPN and CDR2 SVGIG (reference sequence). V lost 2 bases and J 16 bases, leaving 12 bases between the germline ends. CDR3 size: 11 residues. The CDR3 DNA sequence: TGTGCCTGGAGTCTTGACCGGGGTCTCCACTTT. Its protein product is CAWSLDRGLHF.

This clonotype has ten or more counts. V gene TRBV11-3 combines with J gene TRBJ2-5; D might be TRBD2 (5 bases). CDR3 size: 15 residues. V was shortened by 5 bases and J by 2 bases, with 15 bases between the two germline ends. Germline V gives CDR1 SGHNT, CDR2 YENEEA. The CDR3 region is CASSPGVAGQETQYF. The CDR3 coding sequence is TGTGCCAGCAGCCCCGGGGTAGCAGGTCAAGAGACCCAGTACTTC.